These 8 T cell receptor beta chains originate from one sample sequenced in a study of shared clonotypes between healthy human individuals. TCRdb's table, derived via immunoSEQ multiplex PCR, lists solely in-frame clones and lacks some. The sample shows roughly 510,000 clones, around 79% of them seen only once. The sequenced sample consisted of PBMCs. These receptor sequences come from a woman between 35 and 50 years old in good health. Some clones in this sample may be carry-over from other donors' samples.

This clone was detected only once. V gene TRBV6-1 combines with J gene TRBJ2-4; possibly TRBD1 for D (7 bases). The CDR3 spans 12 residues. V lost 2 bases, J lost 9 bases, and 8 bases lay in between. Looked up from germline, CDR1 is MNHNS and CDR2 is SASEGT. CDR3 nucleotide sequence: TGTGCCAGCAGTGAACAGGGGGGCATTCAGTACTTC. This encodes CASSEQGGIQYF.

The CDR3 coding sequence is TGTGCCAGCAGCGGAGACTCTGGAAACACCATATATTTT. Protein product: CASSGDSGNTIYF. J is TRBJ1-3 and V is TRBV9, with D hard to call. The CDR3 is made up of 13 amino acids. Looked up from germline, CDR1 is SGDLS and CDR2 is YYNGEE. V lost 3 bases, J lost 0 bases, and 4 bases lay in between.

This chain joins TRBV29-1 and TRBJ2-7; 7 bases map to TRBD2. V was clipped by 7 bases and J by 2 bases; unmatched bases: 14. There are 15 residues in the CDR3. CDR1 and CDR2 from the germline V gene are SQVTM and ANQGSEA. CDR3 sequence (DNA): TGCAGCGCCGCCCTGGGCGGGAGTGTTCCCTACGAGCAGTACTTC. This encodes CSAALGGSVPYEQYF.

This clone was seen only once. This rearrangement joins TRBV19 to TRBJ1-2, with 8 bases identical to TRBD1. The J segment lost 4 bases and the V segment lost 5 bases, leaving 12 bases of the junction unmatched. Germline CDR1 LNHDA, CDR2 SQIVND (reference sequence). The length of the CDR3 is 16 residues. The CDR3 is CASSPLSGQGTYGYTF. The CDR3 nucleotides are TGTGCCAGTAGTCCTCTAAGCGGACAGGGAACCTATGGCTACACCTTC.

The rearrangement links TRBV19 to TRBJ1-1; D remains unclear. Trimming left V 6 bases short and J 7 bases short, with 15 bases between. Germline CDR1 LNHDA, CDR2 SQIVND (reference sequence). The CDR3 runs to 13 residues. The CDR3 bases are TGTGCCAGTAGCGGCGGACCCCGCCGTGAAGCTTTCTTT. Its translation: CASSGGPRREAFF.

J is TRBJ1-1 and V is TRBV27; unclear D gene. The CDR3 length is 13 residues. Germline CDR1 reads MNHEY; CDR2 reads SMNVEV (reference sequence). V lost 8 bases and J 3 bases, leaving 13 bases between the germline ends. CDR3 sequence reads: CASGPAGYTEAFF. The CDR3 DNA reads TGTGCCAGCGGACCCGCGGGGTACACTGAAGCTTTCTTT.

The J gene is TRBJ2-1, the V gene TRBV9; 7 positions agree with TRBD2. After removal of 4 bases from V and 2 bases from J, the junction contained 9 bases not matched to a gene. This CDR3 has 16 amino acids. Germline V gene sequence: CDR1 SGDLS, CDR2 YYNGEE. The CDR3 region has the DNA TGTGCCAGCAGCCCCCGCCCCGGGACTACCTACAATGAGCAGTTCTTC. Its translation: CASSPRPGTTYNEQFF.

This chain connects TRBV15 to TRBJ2-5; 7 nucleotides align to TRBD2. The CDR3 loop spans 18 amino acids. V shed 0 bases and J 1 base; nucleotides not matched to a gene: 11. Germline CDR1 and CDR2: LNHNV and YYDKDF (reference sequence). The DNA of the CDR3 is TGTGCCACCAGCAGAGATCTGATGGCGGGAGACCTCCAAGAGACCCAGTACTTC. Encoded protein: CATSRDLMAGDLQETQYF. The full variable domain, its missing parts supplied by reference TRBV15 and TRBJ2-5, is DAMVIQNPRYQVTQFGKPVTLSCSQTLNHNVMYWYQQKSSQAPKLLFHYYDKDFNNEADTPDNFQSRRPNTSFCFLDIRSPGLGDTAMYLCATSRDLMAGDLQETQYFGPGTRLLVL.